This T cell receptor beta chain was retrieved from a study of blood T cell repertoires in COVID-19 (dated by TCRdb to 2019 to 2021). For the wider study: Samples from collaborators originated in the United States, Italy and Spain and spanned both the acute and convalescent phases of COVID-19. Samples were obtained from the ongoing ImmuneRACE study (first 160 participants) and from about 1,300 subjects provided by 6 global collaborators. Where available, HLA class I and class II types were taken from metadata supplied by the sample provider and were not determined by assay-based typing. Deeply sampled blood TCRbeta repertoires from subjects exposed to, actively infected with, or recovered from COVID-19 were included in the dataset. The repertoires were made available in a free public database intended to serve as a resource for research on the immune response to SARS-CoV-2. The sample metadata nearly always contained a de-identified subject ID, COVID-19 status, age in years and sex. The material from the prospective study consisted of cDNA or gDNA derived from T cells, B-cell-depleted T cells, or PBMCs.

As regards this clone: Its recognized antigen is unknown. Base qualities were left out, and no much larger clone turns up one base away.

In the prospective study, participants were roughly 18 to 95 years old, resided in about two dozen geographic areas of the United States, and were enrolled through a virtual design. Cohort assignment in the prospective study relied on participant-reported clinical history from a screening survey and a study questionnaire. Exposed participants were defined as having been in contact with someone with a PCR-confirmed or clinician-diagnosed COVID-19 case within 2 weeks of study entry. Mobile phlebotomists in the prospective study collected whole blood, serum and a nasopharyngeal or oropharyngeal swab from every participant. Over a roughly 2-month period, participants in the prospective study had the option of providing additional blood draws and questionnaires. Prospective study blood samples were shipped either frozen or at room temperature before DNA extraction. The immunoSEQ Assay, a bias-controlled multiplex PCR, was used to amplify TCRbeta CDR3 regions from genomic DNA. On the study's bioinformatics: Nucleated cell counts per sample were estimated from amplification of reference gene primers within the assay. To quantify the absolute abundance of each unique TCRbeta CDR3 rearrangement, sequence reads were collapsed and filtered. For each sample, productive Simpson clonality was calculated as the square root of Simpson's diversity index over productive rearrangements. Sourced from immuneACCESS, this table was stored by TCRdb with only in-frame sequences that have V and J called. A share of the clones is absent; for the studies checked, an unresolved V gene accounts for under half, and the remainder has no known explanation. Clone size and the V and J calls come from that table; the DNA yielded D and trimming. In this sample the table shows about 260,000 clones, less than 95% of which occur a single time. Around 2.8% of the sample lies in the top ten.

The study at large found these results: The quantity of clinical and demographic metadata differed by source and by participant and was supplied without curation.

From the germline V gene, CDR1 is MGHRA and CDR2 is YSYEKL. The junction shows trimming of 6 bases on V and 5 bases on J, and the gene matches do not reach 6 bases of it. From its cysteine to its phenylalanine, the CDR3 spans 13 amino acids. The retained sequence is limited to the CDR3, 39 bases, with the frame set at the first base. The sequence links TRBV4-1 to TRBJ2-7; 8 middle bases align to TRBD1. Input material: PBMCs or T cells enriched from blood (not recorded which). The TCR was taken from a man aged 35 to 55 who had been exposed to COVID-19. The nucleotides read TGCGCCAGCAGGAGACAGGGGTTAAACGAGCAGTACTTC. Translated, this is CASRRQGLNEQYF.